The next 16 T cell receptor beta chains were all read from a single sample in a study of T cell responses to AZD1222 COVID-19 vaccine. Assay: immunoSEQ multiplex PCR; the TCRdb copy retains only in-frame clones and omits some. Among 43,000 or so clones listed, about 92% were seen once. Sequencing used peripheral blood, obtained 28 days after the second AZD1222 dose. The receptor set was obtained from an adult who received the AZD1222 COVID-19 vaccine.

The gene calls are TRBV30 and TRBJ2-2, with D hard to call. Germline V lookup: CDR1 GTSNPN, CDR2 SVGIG (reference sequence). This CDR3 is built from 12 residues. The V and J ends lost 5 bases and 4 bases respectively, with 8 bases between them. Here the CDR3 reads CAWAQRTGELFF. The DNA of the CDR3 is TGTGCCTGGGCACAGCGCACCGGGGAGCTGTTTTTT.

The CDR3 spells CASRSGTSDEQYF. The CDR3 DNA reads TGTGCCAGCAGATCCGGGACGTCGGACGAGCAGTACTTC. This rearrangement joins TRBV2 to TRBJ2-7; D may be TRBD1 or TRBD2 (5 bases each). Germline V gene sequence: CDR1 SNHLY, CDR2 FYNNEI. V was trimmed by 6 bases and J by 5 bases, leaving 14 bases between them. CDR3 size: 13 residues.

This chain connects TRBV6-5 to TRBJ1-2; 10 bases map to TRBD1. V gave up 6 bases and J gave up 4 bases; unmatched junction bases: 8. The CDR3 extends over 15 amino acids. The germline CDR1 and CDR2 sequences are MNHEY and SVGAGI. For the CDR3, the DNA is TGTGCCAGCAGCCGACAGGGACAGGGGACCTATGGCTACACCTTC. This sequence encodes CASSRQGQGTYGYTF.

V is TRBV5-1 and J is TRBJ1-1; D remains unclear. V dropped 0 bases and J dropped 2 bases, with 8 bases sitting between them. Germline assignment: CDR1 SGHRS and CDR2 YFSETQ. There are 14 residues in the CDR3. CDR3 amino acids: CASSLAQTNTEAFF. CDR3 nucleotides: TGCGCCAGCAGCTTGGCTCAGACTAACACTGAAGCTTTCTTT.

This sequence joins TRBV7-9 and TRBJ2-6; D is ambiguous. The germline V gene has CDR1 SEHNR and CDR2 FQNEAQ (reference sequence). The CDR3 has 17 residues. Trimming removed 6 bases at V and 0 bases at J, with 15 bases between. The CDR3 spells CASSSDIHGSGANVLTF. CDR3 DNA: TGTGCCAGCAGTTCCGACATCCACGGCTCTGGGGCCAACGTCCTGACTTTC.

J is TRBJ1-3 and V is TRBV30; D remains unclear. Germline assignment: CDR1 GTSNPN and CDR2 SVGIG (reference sequence). This CDR3 has 14 residues. V lost 7 bases and J 0 bases, leaving 13 bases between the germline ends. The CDR3 region has the DNA TGTGCCTTTACAGAGCCTTTCTCTGGAAACACCATATATTTT. It is translated as CAFTEPFSGNTIYF.

This chain uses TRBV7-8 with TRBJ2-7; no clear D. V lost 5 bases and J 0 bases, leaving 17 bases between the germline ends. The CDR3 contains 16 residues. Germline CDR1 SGHVS, CDR2 FQNEAQ. CDR3 in amino acids: CASSPRWGESSYEQYF. The DNA for the CDR3 is TGTGCCAGCAGCCCTCGATGGGGTGAGAGCTCCTACGAGCAGTACTTC.

V gene TRBV6-2 or TRBV6-3 combines with J gene TRBJ1-5; D is perhaps TRBD1 (5 bases). CDR1 is MNHEY and CDR2 is SVGEGT in the germline V gene. Trimming stripped 6 bases from V and 2 bases from J, with 14 bases between. The CDR3 spans 15 residues. CDR3 in amino acids: CASSSLDNGNQPQHF. CDR3 sequence (DNA): TGTGCCAGCAGCTCGCTGGACAATGGCAATCAGCCCCAGCATTTT.

Of note for this clone: Sequence at one end of the junction differs from germline and may be a read error. The chain couples TRBV11-2 to TRBJ1-2; D is ambiguous. The CDR3 length is 15 residues. CDR1 and CDR2 (germline): SGHAT, FQNNGV. The CDR3 region has the DNA TGTGCCAGCAGTTTAGGGAACAGTCAAAACTATGGCTACACCTTC. Amino acids: CASSLGNSQNYGYTF.

The chain uses TRBV7-2 and TRBJ1-2, with D unresolved. With 4 bases removed from V and 4 bases from J, the gap between germline ends came to 10 bases. Germline lookup yields CDR1 SGHTA and CDR2 FQGNSA. CDR3 length: 13 residues. The CDR3 loop reads CASSSAGPYGYTF. CDR3 nucleotide sequence: TGTGCCAGCAGCTCCGCGGGCCCCTATGGCTACACCTTC.

This sequence joins TRBV5-6 and TRBJ1-1; TRBD1 might be the D (6 bases). The CDR3 has 15 residues. Trimming removed 0 bases at V and 3 bases at J, with 12 bases between. CDR1 is SGHDT, CDR2 YYEEEE, per germline. CDR3 sequence: CASSLGTGRDTEAFF. As DNA, the CDR3 is TGTGCCAGCAGCTTGGGTACAGGGAGGGACACTGAAGCTTTCTTT.

The V gene is TRBV15, the J gene TRBJ2-7, with 10 nucleotides matching TRBD1. Germline CDR1 and CDR2: LNHNV and YYDKDF (reference sequence). V shed 1 base, J shed 2 bases, and the junction held 2 bases outside the gene matches. The CDR3 spans 15 residues. As DNA, the CDR3 is TGTGCCACCAGCAGAGGACAGGGGGCCGCCTACGAGCAGTACTTC. Translation: CATSRGQGAAYEQYF.

DNA of the CDR3: TGTGCCAGCACCCAGGAAGGCCTTAGCAATCAGCCCCAGCATTTT. Residues: CASTQEGLSNQPQHF. The chain recombines TRBV2 with TRBJ1-5; D ambiguous. Between the trimmed V and J ends, which lost 7 bases and 0 bases, there was a span of 13 bases. Per germline, CDR1 SNHLY and CDR2 FYNNEI. CDR3 length: 15 amino acids.

This clone was detected once. The chain joins TRBV5-8 to TRBJ1-6; the match to TRBD1 covers 8 bases. V was pared by 5 bases and J by 4 bases, with 8 bases of the junction left unmatched. The length of the CDR3 is 16 residues. From germline, CDR1 is SGHTS and CDR2 YDEGEE. The CDR3 loop reads CASRQGQGLYNSPLHF. For the CDR3, the DNA is TGTGCCAGCAGACAAGGACAGGGTCTTTATAATTCACCCCTCCACTTT.

The chain carries TRBV3-1 (or the pseudogene TRBV3-2) and TRBJ2-2; 7 nucleotides agree with TRBD1. The CDR3 runs to 15 residues. From germline, CDR1 is LGHDT and CDR2 YNNKEL (reference sequence). With V trimmed by 4 bases and J by 4 bases, 6 bases remained unmatched. CDR3 coding DNA: TGTGCCAGCAGCCCACCGGGACAGCTCACCGGGGAGCTGTTTTTT. Translating gives CASSPPGQLTGELFF.

V gene TRBV9 combines with J gene TRBJ1-6; D is possibly TRBD1 (5 bases). This CDR3 is built from 15 residues. Deletions cut 2 bases from V and 6 bases from J, with 12 bases between. Germline V gives CDR1 SGDLS, CDR2 YYNGEE. The CDR3, as DNA: TGTGCCAGCAGCGTCGGGCCAGGGTCTAATTCACCCCTCCACTTT. Encoded protein: CASSVGPGSNSPLHF. Based on the CDR3 plus reference TRBV9 and TRBJ1-6, the full variable domain is DSGVTQTPKHLITATGQRVTLRCSPRSGDLSVYWYQQSLDQGLQFLIQYYNGEERAKGNILERFSAQQFPDLHSELNLSSLELGDSALYFCASSVGPGSNSPLHFGNGTRLTVT.